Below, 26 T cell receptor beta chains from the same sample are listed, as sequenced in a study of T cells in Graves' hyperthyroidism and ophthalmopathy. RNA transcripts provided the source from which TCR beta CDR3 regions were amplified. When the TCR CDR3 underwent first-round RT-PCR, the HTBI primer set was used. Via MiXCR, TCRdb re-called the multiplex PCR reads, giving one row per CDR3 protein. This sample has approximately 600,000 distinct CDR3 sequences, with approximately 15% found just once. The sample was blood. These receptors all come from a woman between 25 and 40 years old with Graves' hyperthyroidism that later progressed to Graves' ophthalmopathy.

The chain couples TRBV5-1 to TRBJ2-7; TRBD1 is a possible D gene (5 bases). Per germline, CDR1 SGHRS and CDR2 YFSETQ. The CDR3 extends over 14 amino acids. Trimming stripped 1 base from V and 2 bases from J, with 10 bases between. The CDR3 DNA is TGCGCCAGCAGCTTGATGATCAGGGCCTACGAGCAGTACTTC. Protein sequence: CASSLMIRAYEQYF.

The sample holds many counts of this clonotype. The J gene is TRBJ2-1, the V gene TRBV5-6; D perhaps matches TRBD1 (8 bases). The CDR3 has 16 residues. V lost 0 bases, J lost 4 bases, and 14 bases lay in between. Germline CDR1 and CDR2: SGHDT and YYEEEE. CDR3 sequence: CASSLAHRGGYNEQFF. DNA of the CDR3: TGTGCCAGCAGCTTGGCACACAGGGGGGGTTACAATGAGCAGTTCTTC.

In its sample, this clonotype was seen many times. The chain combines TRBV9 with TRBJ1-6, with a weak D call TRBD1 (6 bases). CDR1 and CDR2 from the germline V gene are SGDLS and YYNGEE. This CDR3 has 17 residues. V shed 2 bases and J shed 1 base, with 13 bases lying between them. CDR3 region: CASSVNREESYNSPLHF. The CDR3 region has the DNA TGTGCCAGCAGCGTCAACAGGGAGGAATCCTATAATTCACCCCTCCACTTT.

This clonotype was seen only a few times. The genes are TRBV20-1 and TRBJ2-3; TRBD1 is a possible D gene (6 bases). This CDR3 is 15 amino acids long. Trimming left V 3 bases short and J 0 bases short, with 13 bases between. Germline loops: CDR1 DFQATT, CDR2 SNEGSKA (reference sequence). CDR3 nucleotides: TGCAGTGCTAGGGGCGACAGGACTAGCACAGATACGCAGTATTTT. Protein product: CSARGDRTSTDTQYF.

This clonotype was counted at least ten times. The DNA of the CDR3 is TGTGCCAGCTCCTCAACTAGCGGGAGGGCCAGCTCCTACAATGAGCAGTTCTTC. It codes for CASSSTSGRASSYNEQFF. The chain joins TRBV18 to TRBJ2-1; TRBD2 aligns across 13 bases. This CDR3 contains 18 residues. V was pared by 6 bases and J by 0 bases, with 8 bases of the junction left unmatched. Germline V gene sequence: CDR1 KGHSH, CDR2 LQKENI.

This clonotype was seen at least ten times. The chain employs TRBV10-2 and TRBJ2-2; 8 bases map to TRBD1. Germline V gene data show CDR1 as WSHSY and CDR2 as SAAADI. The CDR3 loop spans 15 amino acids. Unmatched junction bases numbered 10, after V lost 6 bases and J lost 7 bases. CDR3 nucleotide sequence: TGCGCCAGCAGGATCTCAGGGGGCGCGGGCGGGGAGCTGTTTTTT. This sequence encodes CASRISGGAGGELFF.

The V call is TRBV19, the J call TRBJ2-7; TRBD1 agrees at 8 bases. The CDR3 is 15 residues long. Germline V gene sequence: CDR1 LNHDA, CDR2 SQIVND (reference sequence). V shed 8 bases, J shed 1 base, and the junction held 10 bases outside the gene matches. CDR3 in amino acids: CASSPTGDPSYEQYF. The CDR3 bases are TGTGCCAGTTCCCCGACAGGGGATCCTTCCTACGAGCAGTACTTC. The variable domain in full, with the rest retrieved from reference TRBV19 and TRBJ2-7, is DGGITQSPKYLFRKEGQNVTLSCEQNLNHDAMYWYRQDPGQGLRLIYYSQIVNDFQKGDIAEGYSVSREKKESFPLTVTSAQKNPTAFYLCASSPTGDPSYEQYFGPGTRLTVT.

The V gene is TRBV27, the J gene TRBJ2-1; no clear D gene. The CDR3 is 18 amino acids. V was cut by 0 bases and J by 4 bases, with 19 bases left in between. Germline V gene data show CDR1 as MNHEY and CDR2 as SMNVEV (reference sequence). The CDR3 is CASSLSPHSLASYNEQFF. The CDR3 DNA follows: TGTGCCAGCAGTTTATCCCCCCACTCATTGGCATCTTACAATGAGCAGTTCTTC.

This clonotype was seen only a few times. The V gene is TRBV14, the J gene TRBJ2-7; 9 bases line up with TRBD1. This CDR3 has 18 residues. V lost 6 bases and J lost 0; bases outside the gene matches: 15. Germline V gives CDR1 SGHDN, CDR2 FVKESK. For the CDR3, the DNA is TGTGCCAGCAGACGGACAGGGGACCTGACCACCAACTCCTACGAGCAGTACTTC. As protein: CASRRTGDLTTNSYEQYF.

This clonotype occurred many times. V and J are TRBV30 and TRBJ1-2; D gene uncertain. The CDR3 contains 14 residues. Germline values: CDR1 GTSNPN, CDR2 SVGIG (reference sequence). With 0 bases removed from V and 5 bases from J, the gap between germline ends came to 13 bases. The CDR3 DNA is TGTGCCTGGAGTGTAACGGGGTTCGATTATGGCTACACCTTC. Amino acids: CAWSVTGFDYGYTF.

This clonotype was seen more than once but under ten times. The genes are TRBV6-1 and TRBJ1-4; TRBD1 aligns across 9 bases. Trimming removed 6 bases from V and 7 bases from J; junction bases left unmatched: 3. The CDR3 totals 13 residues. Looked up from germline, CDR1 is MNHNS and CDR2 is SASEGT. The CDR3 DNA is TGTGCCAGCAGGGGACAGGGCATTGAAAAACTGTTTTTT. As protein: CASRGQGIEKLFF.

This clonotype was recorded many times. The CDR3 DNA reads as TGTGCCATCAGTGAGCGGTCGGGACCCGCGGACGAGCAGTACTTC. Translation gives CAISERSGPADEQYF. This chain connects TRBV10-3 to TRBJ2-7; either TRBD1 or TRBD2 may fit D (5 bases each). V was trimmed by 2 bases and J by 5 bases, leaving 16 bases between them. The CDR3 totals 15 residues. The V gene's germline CDR1 is ENHRY and CDR2 SYGVKD.

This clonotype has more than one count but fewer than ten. Here the CDR3 reads CASSSGREREQFF. In nucleotides, the CDR3 is TGTGCCAGTAGTAGCGGGAGGGAACGAGAGCAGTTCTTC. The chain is built from TRBV19 and TRBJ2-1; TRBD2 aligns across 9 bases. The J segment lost 10 bases and the V segment lost 4 bases, leaving 5 bases of the junction unmatched. CDR1 is LNHDA and CDR2 is SQIVND in the germline V gene (reference sequence). This CDR3 region has 13 residues.

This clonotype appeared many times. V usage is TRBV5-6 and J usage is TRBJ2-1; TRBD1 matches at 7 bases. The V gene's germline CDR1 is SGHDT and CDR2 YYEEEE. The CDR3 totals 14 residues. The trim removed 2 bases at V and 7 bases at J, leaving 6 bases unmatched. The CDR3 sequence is CASSLVYRGNEQFF. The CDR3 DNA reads TGTGCCAGCAGCTTAGTCTACAGGGGTAATGAGCAGTTCTTC. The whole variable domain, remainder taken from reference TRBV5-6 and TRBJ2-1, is DAGVTQSPTHLIKTRGQQVTLRCSPKSGHDTVSWYQQALGQGPQFIFQYYEEEERQRGNFPDRFSGHQFPNYSSELNVNALLLGDSALYLCASSLVYRGNEQFFGPGTRLTVL.

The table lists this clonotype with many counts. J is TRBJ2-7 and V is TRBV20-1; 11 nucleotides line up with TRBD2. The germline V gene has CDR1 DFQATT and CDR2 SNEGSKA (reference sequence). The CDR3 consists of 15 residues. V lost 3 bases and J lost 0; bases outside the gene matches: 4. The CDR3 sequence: CSASDGTSGSYEQYF. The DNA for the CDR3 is TGCAGTGCTAGCGACGGGACTAGCGGCTCCTACGAGCAGTACTTC.

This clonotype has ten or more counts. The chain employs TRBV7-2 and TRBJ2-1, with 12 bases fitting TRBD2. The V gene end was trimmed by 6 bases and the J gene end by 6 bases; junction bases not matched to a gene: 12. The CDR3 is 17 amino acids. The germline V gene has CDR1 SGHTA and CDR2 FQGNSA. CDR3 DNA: TGTGCCAGCAGTTACACCCTAGCGGGAGGGCCCTTCAATGAGCAGTTCTTC. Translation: CASSYTLAGGPFNEQFF. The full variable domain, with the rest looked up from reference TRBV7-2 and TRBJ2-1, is GAGVSQSPSNKVTEKGKDVELRCDPISGHTALYWYRQSLGQGLEFLIYFQGNSAPDKSGLPSDRFSAERTGGSVSTLTIQRTQQEDSAVYLCASSYTLAGGPFNEQFFGPGTRLTVL.

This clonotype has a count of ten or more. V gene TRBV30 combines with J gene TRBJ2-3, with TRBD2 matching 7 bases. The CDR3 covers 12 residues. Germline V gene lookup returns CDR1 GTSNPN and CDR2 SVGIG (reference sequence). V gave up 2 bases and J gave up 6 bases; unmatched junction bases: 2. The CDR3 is CAWSMGGDTQYF. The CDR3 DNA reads TGTGCCTGGAGTATGGGGGGGGATACGCAGTATTTT.

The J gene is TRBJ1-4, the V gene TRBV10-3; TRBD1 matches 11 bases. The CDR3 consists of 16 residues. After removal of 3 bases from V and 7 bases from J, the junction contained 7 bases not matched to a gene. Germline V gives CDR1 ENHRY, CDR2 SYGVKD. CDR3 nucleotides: TGTGCCATCAGTGAAGCGGAAGGGACAGGGGGTGAAAAACTGTTTTTT. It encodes CAISEAEGTGGEKLFF.

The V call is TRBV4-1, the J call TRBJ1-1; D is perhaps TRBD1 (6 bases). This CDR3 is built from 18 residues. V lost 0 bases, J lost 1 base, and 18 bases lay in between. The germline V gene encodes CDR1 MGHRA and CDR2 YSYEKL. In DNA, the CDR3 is TGCGCCAGCAGCCAAGATTTGATACAGGGCCGAAAGAACACTGAAGCTTTCTTT. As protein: CASSQDLIQGRKNTEAFF.

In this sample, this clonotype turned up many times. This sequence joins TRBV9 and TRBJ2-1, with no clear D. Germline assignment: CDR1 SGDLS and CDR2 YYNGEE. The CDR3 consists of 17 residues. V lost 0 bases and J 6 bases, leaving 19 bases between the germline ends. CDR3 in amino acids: CASSVEGVTKGPNEQFF. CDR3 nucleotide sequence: TGTGCCAGCAGCGTAGAAGGTGTCACTAAAGGGCCCAATGAGCAGTTCTTC.

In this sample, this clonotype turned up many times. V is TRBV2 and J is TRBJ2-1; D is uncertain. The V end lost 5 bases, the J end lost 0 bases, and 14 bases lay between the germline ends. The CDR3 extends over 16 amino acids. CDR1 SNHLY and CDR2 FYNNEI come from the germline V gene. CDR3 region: CASSQDTRYSYNEQFF. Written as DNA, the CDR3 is TGTGCCAGCAGTCAAGACACCAGATACTCCTACAATGAGCAGTTCTTC.

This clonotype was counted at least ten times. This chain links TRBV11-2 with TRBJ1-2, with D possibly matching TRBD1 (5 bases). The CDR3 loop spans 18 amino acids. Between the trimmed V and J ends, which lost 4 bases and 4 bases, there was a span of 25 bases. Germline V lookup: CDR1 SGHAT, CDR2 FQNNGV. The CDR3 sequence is CASSSVRGGGLHGYGYTF. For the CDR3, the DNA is TGTGCCAGCAGCTCGGTGCGGGGGGGGGGACTACATGGCTATGGCTACACCTTC.

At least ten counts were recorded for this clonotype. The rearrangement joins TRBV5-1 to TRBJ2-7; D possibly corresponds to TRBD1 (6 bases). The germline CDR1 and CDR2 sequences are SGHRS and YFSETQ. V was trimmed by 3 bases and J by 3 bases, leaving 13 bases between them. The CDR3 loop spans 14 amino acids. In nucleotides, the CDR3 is TGCGCCAGCAGCTCGGGTCCAGGGGTCTACGAGCAGTACTTC. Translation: CASSSGPGVYEQYF.

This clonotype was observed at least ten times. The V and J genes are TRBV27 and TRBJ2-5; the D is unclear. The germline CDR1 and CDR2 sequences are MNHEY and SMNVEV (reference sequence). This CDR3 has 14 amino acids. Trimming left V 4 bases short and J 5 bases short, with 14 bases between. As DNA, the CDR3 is TGTGCCAGCAGTTCGCGGCCTTTGGGGGAGACCCAGTACTTC. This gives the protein CASSSRPLGETQYF.

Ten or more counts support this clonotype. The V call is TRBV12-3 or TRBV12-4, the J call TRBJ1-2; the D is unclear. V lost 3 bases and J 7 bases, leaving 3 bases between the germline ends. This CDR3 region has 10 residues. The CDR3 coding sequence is TGTGCCAGCAGTTTGGGTGGCTACACCTTC. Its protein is CASSLGGYTF.

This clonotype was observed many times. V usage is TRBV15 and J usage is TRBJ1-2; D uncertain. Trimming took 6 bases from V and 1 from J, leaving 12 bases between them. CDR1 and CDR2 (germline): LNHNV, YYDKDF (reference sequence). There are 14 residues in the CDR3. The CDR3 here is CATSQPSINYGYTF. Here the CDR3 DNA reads TGTGCCACCAGTCAACCTAGTATTAACTATGGCTACACCTTC.